This passage covers 25 T cell receptor beta chains from one sample sequenced in a study of cytomegalovirus exposure and HLA in healthy donors. The PCR contained 60 Vbeta and 13 Jbeta primers. The repertoire was sequenced with immunoSEQ multiplex PCR; TCRdb's copy has only in-frame clones and lacks some. The data contain some 130,000 clones, 70% to 85% of them singletons. Sequenced material: PBMCs. Source of these receptors: a male donor in good health and CMV-seropositive.

The J gene is TRBJ1-1, the V gene TRBV5-5; D is uncertain. CDR3 length: 14 residues. The ends were cut back, 4 bases at V and 3 bases at J, with 13 bases in the middle. CDR1 is SGHKS and CDR2 is YYEKEE in the germline V gene (reference sequence). The CDR3 sequence is CASSPGPGDTEAFF. The CDR3 DNA sequence: TGTGCCAGCAGCCCCGGGCCCGGGGACACTGAAGCTTTCTTT.

This clone came up once. The chain couples TRBV19 to TRBJ2-5; D is undetermined. The J call may be incorrect, as the DNA end agrees better with TRBJ2-7. This CDR3 spans 13 amino acids. From germline, CDR1 is LNHDA and CDR2 SQIVND (reference sequence). The CDR3 coding sequence is TGTGCCAGTAGCCCCCCCGGGTCCTACGAGCAGTACTTC. This gives the protein CASSPPGSYEQYF.

CDR3: CASSPQFGLAYNEQFF. CDR3 in DNA: TGTGCCAGCAGCCCCCAATTCGGACTAGCCTACAATGAGCAGTTCTTC. V usage is TRBV7-3 and J usage is TRBJ2-1, with 7 bases aligning to TRBD2. From germline, CDR1 is SGHTA and CDR2 FQGTGA. After removal of 5 bases from V and 2 bases from J, the junction contained 9 bases not matched to a gene. This CDR3 comprises 16 residues.

The genes are TRBV30 and TRBJ2-1; weak D call: TRBD2 (6 bases). Trimming took off 2 bases at V and 0 bases at J, with 8 bases between the two ends. The CDR3 extends over 14 amino acids. Germline V gives CDR1 GTSNPN, CDR2 SVGIG (reference sequence). The CDR3, as DNA: TGTGCCTGGAGTAGGGACTTCTCCTACAATGAGCAGTTCTTC. It specifies CAWSRDFSYNEQFF.

V usage is TRBV5-6 and J usage is TRBJ2-1; D might be TRBD1 (6 bases). V lost 4 bases and J lost 0, with 11 bases in between. The germline CDR1 and CDR2 sequences are SGHDT and YYEEEE. The CDR3 is made up of 15 amino acids. The CDR3 DNA is TGTGCCAGCAGCGGGGGACATGTCTCCTACAATGAGCAGTTCTTC. This translates into CASSGGHVSYNEQFF.

This clone is a singleton in its sample. The chain couples TRBV30 to TRBJ1-1; tentative D call: TRBD1 (5 bases). Trimming removed 4 bases from V and 1 base from J, with 10 bases in between. Germline V gene sequence: CDR1 GTSNPN, CDR2 SVGIG (reference sequence). The CDR3 is 13 residues long. As DNA, the CDR3 is TGTGCCTGGACTCGAAGGGGGAACACTGAAGCTTTCTTT. It yields the protein CAWTRRGNTEAFF.

The genes are TRBV5-4 and TRBJ1-1, with D possibly being TRBD1 (6 bases). The CDR3 loop spans 14 amino acids. Germline loops: CDR1 SGHNT, CDR2 YYREEE (reference sequence). V lost 5 bases, J lost 5 bases, and 16 bases lay in between. CDR3 in amino acids: CASRVRGGSTEAFF. DNA for the CDR3: TGTGCCAGCAGGGTGAGGGGGGGGAGTACTGAAGCTTTCTTT.

In regard to this clone: At one end the junction does not follow the germline gene, possibly because of a read error. CDR3: CASSLKAGAGANGLTF. The CDR3 DNA sequence: TGTGCCAGCAGCTTAAAGGCGGGGGCTGGGGCCAACGGCCTGACTTTC. The V and J genes are TRBV11-2 and TRBJ2-6; a weak D match, TRBD2 (7 bases). This CDR3 is 16 amino acids long. CDR1 SGHAT and CDR2 FQNNGV come from the germline V gene.

V usage is TRBV19 and J usage is TRBJ2-6, with TRBD2 matching 13 bases. Per germline, CDR1 LNHDA and CDR2 SQIVND (reference sequence). Germline trimming cut 6 bases from V and 3 bases from J; bases unmatched to any gene: 5. CDR3 length: 17 amino acids. This chain's CDR3 is CASSTSGGASGANVLTF. CDR3 coding DNA: TGTGCCAGTAGCACTAGCGGGGGGGCGAGTGGGGCCAACGTCCTGACTTTC.

This rearrangement joins TRBV7-9 to TRBJ1-2; 7 positions match TRBD1. There are 15 residues in the CDR3. Trimming cost V 3 bases and J 3 bases; bases outside gene matches: 7. Per the germline V gene, CDR1 is SEHNR and CDR2 is FQNEAQ (reference sequence). CDR3 loop: CASSFSGQPYYGYTF. The CDR3 DNA reads as TGTGCCAGCAGCTTCTCGGGACAGCCATACTATGGCTACACCTTC.

The J gene is TRBJ2-3, the V gene TRBV6-5, with 7 bases identical to TRBD1. The germline V gene has CDR1 MNHEY and CDR2 SVGAGI. J gave up 5 bases and V 5 bases, and 1 base lay outside the gene matches. This CDR3 contains 12 residues. As DNA, the CDR3 is TGTGCCAGCAGTCGACAGGGAGATACGCAGTATTTT. Protein product: CASSRQGDTQYF.

This sequence joins TRBV6-1 and TRBJ2-1; perhaps TRBD2 as D (5 bases). The CDR3 sequence is 14 residues long. V lost 2 bases to trimming and J lost 6 bases, with 11 bases between them. Germline V CDR1 and CDR2: MNHNS, SASEGT. The CDR3 spells CASSERRALNEQFF. The CDR3, as DNA: TGTGCCAGCAGTGAAAGGCGGGCCCTCAATGAGCAGTTCTTC.

The V and J genes are TRBV7-9 and TRBJ2-1; 15 bases are shared with TRBD2. The V gene end was trimmed by 5 bases and the J gene end by 6 bases; junction bases not matched to a gene: 14. CDR3 size: 19 residues. CDR1 and CDR2 (germline): SEHNR, FQNEAQ (reference sequence). In DNA form, the CDR3 reads TGTGCCAGCAGCCTCCCCCGGAGTCTGGGACTAGCGGGAGGCAATGAGCAGTTCTTC. Its protein is CASSLPRSLGLAGGNEQFF.

The rearrangement links TRBV18 to TRBJ1-2; D is unclear. Germline CDR1 is KGHSH and CDR2 is LQKENI. The CDR3 loop spans 15 amino acids. V shed 1 base and J shed 1 base, with 10 bases lying between them. The CDR3 region has the DNA TGTGCCAGCTCACCACAAACAGTCAGTAACTATGGCTACACCTTC. Residues: CASSPQTVSNYGYTF.

This chain connects TRBV28 to TRBJ2-2; 7 bases line up with TRBD1. The germline gives CDR1 MDHEN, CDR2 SYDVKM. The ends lost 6 bases at V and 4 bases at J; junction bases unmatched: 5. The CDR3 has 14 residues. This chain's CDR3 is CASSSGQFTGELFF. In DNA form, the CDR3 reads TGTGCCAGCAGCTCGGGACAGTTCACCGGGGAGCTGTTTTTT.

The chain combines TRBV2 with TRBJ2-1; 9 nucleotides agree with TRBD2. The CDR3 has 16 amino acids. Germline trimming cut 4 bases from V and 0 bases from J; bases unmatched to any gene: 4. The V gene's germline CDR1 is SNHLY and CDR2 FYNNEI. CDR3: CASSGLAGRSYNEQFF. In DNA, the CDR3 is TGTGCCAGCAGTGGGCTAGCGGGGCGCTCCTACAATGAGCAGTTCTTC.

This clone was seen only a few times. The same CDR3 can be traced to other DNA sequences in this sample. The J gene is TRBJ1-1, the V gene TRBV25-1; 7 bases are shared with TRBD1. CDR1 and CDR2 (germline): MGHDK, SYGVNS. This CDR3 spans 13 amino acids. V lost 6 bases to trimming and J lost 0 bases; unmatched junction nucleotides: 1. The CDR3 here is CASRDRLNTEAFF. CDR3 in DNA: TGTGCCAGCAGGGACAGGCTGAACACTGAAGCTTTCTTT.

The chain recombines TRBV10-3 with TRBJ2-7; a weak D match, TRBD1 (5 bases). The CDR3 extends over 12 amino acids. V lost 7 bases and J 3 bases, leaving 10 bases between the germline ends. Per the germline V gene, CDR1 is ENHRY and CDR2 is SYGVKD. The CDR3 is CAITDSSYEQYF. The CDR3 nucleotides read TGTGCCATCACAGACAGTAGCTACGAGCAGTACTTC.

In its sample, this clone was seen a few times. The chain carries TRBV7-9 and TRBJ2-6, with 7 bases matching TRBD2. CDR3 length: 17 amino acids. In germline, CDR1 is SEHNR, CDR2 FQNEAQ (reference sequence). After removal of 1 base from V and 0 bases from J, the junction contained 3 bases not matched to a gene. CDR3 DNA sequence: TGTGCCAGCAGCTTAGAAGGGGAGGGCTCTGGGGCCAACGTCCTGACTTTC. Translated, it gives CASSLEGEGSGANVLTF.

The chain joins TRBV7-6 to TRBJ2-5; 10 bases fit TRBD1. The V segment lost 5 bases and the J segment 3 bases; nucleotides outside the gene matches: 3. The CDR3 sequence is 14 residues long. Germline V gene sequence: CDR1 SGHVS, CDR2 FNYEAQ. The CDR3 spells CASSPGTGEETQYF. The CDR3 region has the DNA TGTGCCAGCAGCCCCGGGACAGGGGAAGAGACCCAGTACTTC.

The chain joins TRBV2 to TRBJ1-5; D is unclear. The germline CDR1 and CDR2 sequences are SNHLY and FYNNEI. With 4 bases removed from V and 7 bases from J, the gap between germline ends came to 11 bases. The length of the CDR3 is 13 residues. CDR3 coding DNA: TGTGCCAGCAGTGGGAGGTTTTTACAGCCCCAGCATTTT. As protein: CASSGRFLQPQHF. The full variable domain, with the rest looked up from reference TRBV2 and TRBJ1-5, is EPEVTQTPSHQVTQMGQEVILRCVPISNHLYFYWYRQILGQKVEFLVSFYNNEISEKSEIFDDQFSVERPDGSNFTLKIRSTKLEDSAMYFCASSGRFLQPQHFGDGTRLSIL.

This clone appeared a few times. The V and J genes are TRBV28 and TRBJ1-1, with D uncertain. Germline V gives CDR1 MDHEN, CDR2 SYDVKM. The length of the CDR3 is 15 residues. V lost 7 bases to trimming and J lost 4 bases, with 19 bases between them. The CDR3 sequence: CASKPDGRWATEAFF. CDR3 DNA: TGTGCCAGCAAACCCGACGGTAGGTGGGCCACTGAAGCTTTCTTT.

The chain links TRBV28 to TRBJ1-2, with TRBD1 matching over 9 bases. The V segment lost 6 bases and the J segment 8 bases; nucleotides outside the gene matches: 4. The length of the CDR3 is 12 residues. Germline V CDR1 and CDR2: MDHEN, SYDVKM. CDR3 sequence reads: CASRTGGLGYTF. Here the CDR3 DNA reads TGTGCCAGCAGGACAGGGGGGCTGGGCTACACCTTC.

This rearrangement joins TRBV7-9 to TRBJ2-7; D is ambiguous. Germline V lookup: CDR1 SEHNR, CDR2 FQNEAQ (reference sequence). The CDR3 consists of 14 residues. With 1 base removed from V and 6 bases from J, the gap between germline ends came to 13 bases. CDR3 nucleotides: TGTGCCAGCAGCTTAGTAGAAGAATTCGGCGAGCAGTACTTC. Protein: CASSLVEEFGEQYF.

V gene TRBV2 combines with J gene TRBJ2-3, with 9 bases lining up with TRBD2. Germline-derived CDR1 and CDR2 are SNHLY and FYNNEI. The V and J ends lost 3 bases and 4 bases, in that order; junction bases with no gene match: 11. This CDR3 contains 17 residues. CDR3 nucleotide sequence: TGTGCCAGCAGTGAGAACGAGCGGGAGGCGGGTTCAGATACGCAGTATTTT. It yields the protein CASSENEREAGSDTQYF.